The T cell receptor beta chain described here comes from a study of blood T cell repertoires in COVID-19. On the study more broadly: There were acute and convalescent COVID-19 samples, and they came from the United States, Italy and Spain. PBMCs, B-cell-depleted T cells, or T cells provided the cDNA or gDNA that made up the material.

This CDR3 contains 13 residues. The V and J ends lost 5 bases and 0 bases respectively, with 8 bases between them. CDR1 LNHNV and CDR2 YYDKDF come from the germline V gene (reference sequence). In the authors' workflow: Amplification with reference gene primers provided the estimates of nucleated cell counts. TCRdb keeps only in-frame clones here, not all; method: immunoSEQ multiplex PCR. The V and J calls and clone size come from that table; D and trimming were worked out from the DNA. The table includes about 310,000 clones, roughly 84% detected once. The genes are TRBV15 and TRBJ2-7, with D perhaps TRBD1 (5 bases). The sample was peripheral blood. The clonotype comes from a man aged 50 or older with active or convalescent COVID-19. The CDR3 loop is CATSRRVSYEQYF. The CDR3 DNA reads TGTGCCACCAGCCGCAGGGTCTCCTACGAGCAGTACTTC.